This TCR beta chain was recorded in a study of T cell changes during pregnancy in multiple sclerosis. This CDR3 region has 15 residues. CDR1 is MNHEY and CDR2 is SVGAGI in the germline V gene. Trimming cost V 5 bases and J 4 bases; bases outside gene matches: 10. The assay was immunoSEQ multiplex PCR, and TCRdb's table has in-frame clones only and misses some. Among approximately 58,000 clones listed, 92% were seen once. The receptor comes from a female donor in good health, enrolled as a control in a pregnancy study. Sample: peripheral blood, taken in the second trimester of pregnancy. The chain combines TRBV6-5 with TRBJ2-7; 8 bases line up with TRBD2. The CDR3 loop reads CASSPRTGGSYEQYF. In DNA form, the CDR3 reads TGTGCCAGCAGTCCCAGAACGGGGGGGTCATACGAGCAGTACTTC.